The next 24 T cell receptor beta chains were all read from a single sample in a study of sequential checkpoint blockade in melanoma. TCRdb keeps only in-frame clones here, not all; method: immunoSEQ multiplex PCR. The profile shows some 20,000 clones, 80% to 85% of them singletons. This sample's treatment: randomized to nivolumab then ipilimumab (arm A) or the reverse (arm B). The sequencing here drew on CD8+ T cells sorted from blood (inferred from file names), taken from a patient given nivolumab and ipilimumab in sequence. The receptors stem from a human donor with melanoma.

The chain couples TRBV28 to TRBJ2-2; 9 bases agree with TRBD2. Unmatched junction bases numbered 2, after V lost 3 bases and J lost 9 bases. Per germline, CDR1 MDHEN and CDR2 SYDVKM. The CDR3 is 13 amino acids. Here the CDR3 DNA reads TGTGCCAGCAGTTTGCGGGGGGGCTGGGAGCTGTTTTTT. Its translation is CASSLRGGWELFF.

V usage is TRBV19 and J usage is TRBJ2-7; a weak D match, TRBD1 (5 bases). The length of the CDR3 is 13 residues. CDR1 is LNHDA, CDR2 SQIVND, per germline (reference sequence). The V end was cut by 3 bases, the J end by 1 base, with 7 bases between. CDR3 in DNA: TGTGCCAGTAGTATGCAGGGATCCTACGAGCAGTACTTC. Protein sequence: CASSMQGSYEQYF.

The chain uses TRBV4-3 and TRBJ2-5; 8 nucleotides align to TRBD1. The CDR3 length is 15 residues. Trimming removed 1 base from V and 4 bases from J; junction bases left unmatched: 5. CDR1 is LGHNA and CDR2 is YSLEER in the germline V gene. The CDR3 reads CASSQGTGRRETQYF. The CDR3 DNA reads TGCGCCAGCAGCCAAGGGACAGGGCGGAGAGAGACCCAGTACTTC.

The chain joins TRBV27 to TRBJ2-7, with TRBD1 matching over 9 bases. The V segment lost 5 bases and the J segment 4 bases; nucleotides outside the gene matches: 15. The germline CDR1 and CDR2 sequences are MNHEY and SMNVEV (reference sequence). The CDR3 runs 17 residues. The CDR3 nucleotides are TGTGCCAGCAGTCCCCGGGCACAGGGGGCTTATCATTACGAGCAGTACTTC. Translating it yields CASSPRAQGAYHYEQYF.

This chain uses TRBV19 with TRBJ2-1, with TRBD2 matching over 11 bases. The CDR3 consists of 14 residues. Germline trimming cut 5 bases from V and 4 bases from J; bases unmatched to any gene: 1. From germline, CDR1 is LNHDA and CDR2 SQIVND (reference sequence). The CDR3, as DNA: TGTGCCAGTAGTGCTAGCGGGAGGTACAATGAGCAGTTCTTC. This sequence encodes CASSASGRYNEQFF. Using reference TRBV19 and TRBJ2-1 for the parts outside the CDR3, the full variable domain is DGGITQSPKYLFRKEGQNVTLSCEQNLNHDAMYWYRQDPGQGLRLIYYSQIVNDFQKGDIAEGYSVSREKKESFPLTVTSAQKNPTAFYLCASSASGRYNEQFFGPGTRLTVL.

The CDR3 DNA reads TGTGCCCCAACCCCCAGGGAAGGAACCGGGGAGCTGTTTTTT. It yields the protein CAPTPREGTGELFF. V and J are TRBV19 and TRBJ2-2, with a tentative D call TRBD1 (5 bases). The V gene lost 11 bases and the J gene lost 5 bases, with 18 bases spanning the gap. CDR3 length: 14 residues. Germline CDR1 and CDR2: LNHDA and SQIVND (reference sequence).

The chain links TRBV4-2 to TRBJ2-7; D unclear. Germline CDR1 is LGHNA and CDR2 is YNFKEQ. V was clipped by 0 bases and J by 4 bases, with 16 bases between them. The CDR3 consists of 16 residues. Here the CDR3 reads CASSQEFALELYEQYF. In nucleotides, the CDR3 is TGTGCCAGCAGCCAAGAGTTTGCGCTGGAGCTTTACGAGCAGTACTTC.

This sequence joins TRBV9 and TRBJ2-3; no clear D. CDR1 is SGDLS and CDR2 is YYNGEE in the germline V gene. V was trimmed by 0 bases and J by 4 bases, leaving 12 bases between them. The CDR3 is 15 amino acids. In DNA form, the CDR3 reads TGTGCCAGCAGCGTAGATCCGGGTCCGGCAGATACGCAGTATTTT. It codes for CASSVDPGPADTQYF.

This clone was counted once. V usage is TRBV28 and J usage is TRBJ2-7, with D perhaps matching TRBD2 (5 bases). The V end lost 8 bases, the J end lost 3 bases, and 17 bases lay between the germline ends. CDR1 is MDHEN and CDR2 is SYDVKM in the germline V gene. This CDR3 has 14 amino acids. CDR3 loop: CASRPVRGDYEQYF. The CDR3 region has the DNA TGTGCCAGCCGCCCGGTTCGGGGTGACTACGAGCAGTACTTC.

This clone was recorded once. Compared with germline, one end of the junction differs, possibly owing to a read error. Other DNA sequences from this sample encode an identical CDR3 as well. The chain links TRBV5-6 to TRBJ2-1, with D perhaps matching TRBD2 (5 bases). This CDR3 spans 12 amino acids. Germline V gene data show CDR1 as SGHDT and CDR2 as YYEEEE. The CDR3 sequence: CASSPGFNEQFF. Here the CDR3 DNA reads TGTGCCAGCAGCCCGGGGTTCAATGAACAGTTCTTC. The full variable domain, rest sourced from reference TRBV5-6 and TRBJ2-1, is DAGVTQSPTHLIKTRGQQVTLRCSPKSGHDTVSWYQQALGQGPQFIFQYYEEEERQRGNFPDRFSGHQFPNYSSELNVNALLLGDSALYLCASSPGFNEQFFGPGTRLTVL.

The V call is TRBV15, the J call TRBJ2-1; maybe TRBD2 (6 bases). Trimming shortened V by 5 bases and J by 2 bases, and 19 bases separated the two germline ends. Germline CDR1 and CDR2: LNHNV and YYDKDF (reference sequence). The CDR3 runs to 17 residues. The CDR3 sequence: CATSGPSPGAAYNEQFF. The CDR3, as DNA: TGTGCCACCAGCGGTCCATCCCCGGGAGCGGCCTACAATGAGCAGTTCTTC.

V usage is TRBV10-1 and J usage is TRBJ2-3, with 9 bases identical to TRBD1. CDR1 and CDR2 (germline): WNHNN, SYGVQD (reference sequence). The CDR3 runs to 15 residues. V was pared by 6 bases and J by 3 bases, with 7 bases of the junction left unmatched. This chain's CDR3 is CASSVLGQGTDTQYF. The CDR3 DNA sequence: TGCGCCAGCAGCGTACTTGGACAGGGGACAGATACGCAGTATTTT.

This chain connects TRBV27 to TRBJ2-3, with 9 bases lining up with TRBD1. This CDR3 is built from 14 residues. CDR1 MNHEY and CDR2 SMNVEV come from the germline V gene (reference sequence). The ends lost 7 bases at V and 3 bases at J; junction bases unmatched: 5. Here the CDR3 reads CASTTGGATDTQYF. Written as DNA, the CDR3 is TGTGCCAGCACCACAGGGGGCGCGACAGATACGCAGTATTTT.

The chain recombines TRBV7-9 with TRBJ2-3; D might be TRBD1 (5 bases). The V gene's germline CDR1 is SEHNR and CDR2 FQNEAQ (reference sequence). CDR3 length: 16 amino acids. Trimming pared 1 base from V and 2 bases from J, leaving 13 bases between. The CDR3 sequence: CASSLVGASYTDTQYF. CDR3 DNA sequence: TGTGCCAGCAGCTTAGTAGGGGCCAGCTACACAGATACGCAGTATTTT.

This clone turned up a few times. The chain couples TRBV7-8 to TRBJ2-5; 10 positions agree with TRBD1. The V gene end was trimmed by 5 bases and the J gene end by 5 bases; junction bases not matched to a gene: 2. This CDR3 comprises 13 residues. CDR1 and CDR2 from the germline V gene are SGHVS and FQNEAQ. The CDR3 bases are TGTGCCAGCAGCGCGGACAGGGGGGAGACCCAGTACTTC. Translation gives CASSADRGETQYF.

The table lists this clone with a few counts. The J gene is TRBJ2-7, the V gene TRBV11-3, with D perhaps matching TRBD1 (6 bases). The CDR3 is 15 residues long. V shed 3 bases and J shed 4 bases, with 16 bases lying between them. Germline CDR1 reads SGHNT; CDR2 reads YENEEA. The chain's CDR3 is CASSLMPGVSYEQYF. In DNA form, the CDR3 reads TGTGCCAGCAGCTTGATGCCAGGGGTTAGTTACGAGCAGTACTTC.

The J gene is TRBJ2-5, the V gene TRBV7-9; 8 bases agree with TRBD1. The trim removed 4 bases at V and 4 bases at J, leaving 8 bases unmatched. The CDR3 contains 15 residues. Germline values: CDR1 SEHNR, CDR2 FQNEAQ (reference sequence). Here the CDR3 reads CASSYRQGSSETQYF. Here the CDR3 DNA reads TGTGCCAGCAGCTACCGACAGGGGTCCTCAGAGACCCAGTACTTC.

The chain links TRBV7-8 to TRBJ2-3; TRBD2 aligns across 14 bases. V trimming: 5 bases; J trimming: 5 bases; junction bases outside the gene matches: 9. The germline V gene has CDR1 SGHVS and CDR2 FQNEAQ. The CDR3 consists of 17 residues. In DNA, the CDR3 is TGTGCCAGCAGCCTCGGGACTAGCGGGAGAAAGCGAGATACGCAGTATTTT. It is translated as CASSLGTSGRKRDTQYF.

The rearrangement uses TRBV2 and TRBJ1-2, with 9 bases aligning to TRBD1. The germline gives CDR1 SNHLY, CDR2 FYNNEI. CDR3 length: 13 residues. Trimming cost V 5 bases and J 6 bases; bases outside gene matches: 4. The CDR3 DNA sequence: TGTGCCAGCAGTTGGACAGGGGTTAATGGCTACACCTTC. Translating it yields CASSWTGVNGYTF.

This chain joins TRBV2 and TRBJ1-5, with 10 bases lining up with TRBD1. Looked up from germline, CDR1 is SNHLY and CDR2 is FYNNEI. J lost 5 bases, V lost 8 bases, and 3 bases had no gene match. This CDR3 has 13 amino acids. The CDR3 nucleotides are TGTGCCAGCGGGACAGGGGAACATCAGCCCCAGCATTTT. Its translation: CASGTGEHQPQHF.

The rearrangement links TRBV27 to TRBJ1-5; D gene uncertain. The CDR3 is 14 amino acids. V was cut by 1 base and J by 4 bases, with 8 bases left in between. Germline V gives CDR1 MNHEY, CDR2 SMNVEV (reference sequence). This CDR3 reads CASSLLGLNQPQHF. The CDR3, as DNA: TGTGCCAGCAGTTTATTAGGACTTAATCAGCCCCAGCATTTT.

The CDR3 sequence: CASSWGTGEVRQQYF. The DNA for the CDR3 is TGCGCCAGCAGCTGGGGGACAGGGGAAGTACGTCAGCAGTACTTC. The chain employs TRBV5-1 and TRBJ2-7; 10 bases align to TRBD1. V shed 3 bases and J 8 bases; nucleotides not matched to a gene: 11. The germline CDR1 and CDR2 sequences are SGHRS and YFSETQ. The CDR3 loop spans 15 amino acids.

This chain uses TRBV27 with TRBJ1-4; 9 nucleotides line up with TRBD1. The V and J ends lost 1 base and 8 bases, in that order; junction bases with no gene match: 8. Germline CDR1 reads MNHEY; CDR2 reads SMNVEV (reference sequence). CDR3 length: 16 amino acids. This CDR3 is CASSLWGQGEIEKLFF. For the CDR3, the DNA is TGTGCCAGCAGTTTATGGGGACAGGGAGAAATCGAAAAACTGTTTTTT.

This rearrangement joins TRBV9 to TRBJ2-5; tentatively, D is TRBD1 (6 bases). Germline CDR1 is SGDLS and CDR2 is YYNGEE. CDR3 length equals 13 residues. Trimming removed 0 bases at V and 3 bases at J, with 6 bases between. The CDR3 here is CASSVDREETQYF. In nucleotides, the CDR3 is TGTGCCAGCAGCGTAGACAGGGAAGAGACCCAGTACTTC.